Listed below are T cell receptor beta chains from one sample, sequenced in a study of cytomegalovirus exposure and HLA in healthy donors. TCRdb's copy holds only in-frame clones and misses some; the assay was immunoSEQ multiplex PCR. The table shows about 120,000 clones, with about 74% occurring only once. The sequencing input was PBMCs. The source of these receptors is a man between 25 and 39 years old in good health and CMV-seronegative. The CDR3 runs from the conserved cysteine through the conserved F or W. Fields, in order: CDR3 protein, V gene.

CDR3: CASSLGAGGETQYF
V: TRBV7-9

CDR3: CASSLARSTSGGPWNEQFF
V: TRBV7-3

CDR3: CASSFQPTGVNTEAFF
V: TRBV28

CDR3: CASSPRGPVEQYF
V: TRBV7-9

CDR3: CASSEGHRNQPQHF
V: TRBV7-9

CDR3: CASSFTGTGVSPLHF
V: TRBV7-2

CDR3: CASRRGQGGTGELFF
V: TRBV2

CDR3: CASRVDRGMDQPQHF
V: TRBV27

CDR3: CASSVNLNAETQYF
V: TRBV9

CDR3: CASSWRTGVNTEAFF
V: TRBV28

CDR3: CASSHPSGGVDTGELFF
V: TRBV4-1

CDR3: CASSTSGGMDEKLFF
V: TRBV18

CDR3: CAWKRPSGNTIYF
V: TRBV30

CDR3: CASSPAGVRGTGELFF
V: TRBV5-4

CDR3: CASSTDRSSYNEQFF
V: TRBV6-1

CDR3: CASSPRQGSSYNSPLHF
V: TRBV11-2

CDR3: CASSGGGPTEKLFF
V: TRBV6-1

CDR3: CASSHQGQVTGELFF
V: TRBV4-1

CDR3: CAISGRTGGNDEQFF
V: TRBV10-3

CDR3: CANGDSTNTEAFF
V: TRBV10-3

CDR3: CASSGAGVYEQYF
V: TRBV16